A selection of T cell receptor beta chains follows, all from one sample in a study of blood T cell repertoires in COVID-19. Method: immunoSEQ multiplex PCR; TCRdb's copy keeps in-frame clones and lacks some. There are a few hundred thousand clones in the sample; approximately 86% occur only once, and approximately 3% lies in the top ten. Material: peripheral blood. The receptors derive from a man between 60 and 70 years old with acute or convalescent COVID-19. Each CDR3 is given with its conserved first and last residue. D genes are given only for firm matches. For some rows the clone size is stated as once, few or many, or as a class when expanded; others skip it.

d_call: -; v_call: TRBV2; clone_size: -; j_call: TRBJ1-2; cdr3_aa: CASSEEGVAPYGYTF; cdr3_nt: TGTGCCAGCAGTGAAGAGGGAGTTGCCCCCTATGGCTACACCTTC
d_call: TRBD2; v_call: TRBV28; clone_size: once; j_call: TRBJ2-3; cdr3_aa: CASSTQRGGRHTQYF; cdr3_nt: TGTGCCAGCAGTACCCAGCGGGGGGGCCGACATACGCAGTATTTT
d_call: TRBD1; v_call: TRBV7-9; clone_size: -; j_call: TRBJ2-7; cdr3_aa: CASSPGGQGEQYF; cdr3_nt: TGTGCCAGCAGCCCAGGGGGACAGGGCGAGCAGTACTTC
d_call: -; v_call: TRBV7-6; clone_size: -; j_call: TRBJ1-6; cdr3_aa: CASSLASGGSGNSPLHF; cdr3_nt: TGTGCCAGCAGCTTAGCGTCGGGGGGCTCGGGGAATTCACCCCTCCACTTT
d_call: -; v_call: TRBV18; clone_size: once; j_call: TRBJ1-1; cdr3_aa: CASSPRNSGASEGAFF; cdr3_nt: TGTGCCAGCTCACCCCGGAATAGTGGGGCCTCGGAAGGAGCTTTCTTT
d_call: TRBD1; v_call: TRBV15; clone_size: once; j_call: TRBJ2-7; cdr3_aa: CATSRLITGGREQYF; cdr3_nt: TGTGCCACCAGCAGGCTCATCACAGGGGGGAGGGAGCAGTACTTC
d_call: -; v_call: TRBV27; clone_size: -; j_call: TRBJ1-2; cdr3_aa: CASSPRGVGYTF; cdr3_nt: TGTGCCAGCAGTCCGCGGGGGGTGGGCTACACCTTC
d_call: -; v_call: TRBV7-2; clone_size: -; j_call: TRBJ2-1; cdr3_aa: CASSGLGVWQQFF; cdr3_nt: TGTGCCAGCAGCGGGCTGGGCGTGTGGCAGCAGTTCTTC
d_call: -; v_call: TRBV18; clone_size: -; j_call: TRBJ1-3; cdr3_aa: CASSPDARERNTIYF; cdr3_nt: TGTGCCAGCTCACCAGACGCCCGGGAGAGGAACACCATATATTTT
d_call: -; v_call: TRBV6-2/TRBV6-3; clone_size: -; j_call: TRBJ2-1; cdr3_aa: CASSYRNSDGGSYNEQFF; cdr3_nt: TGTGCCAGCAGTTATCGCAACTCTGACGGGGGCTCCTACAATGAGCAGTTCTTC
d_call: TRBD2; v_call: TRBV14; clone_size: once; j_call: TRBJ2-2; cdr3_aa: CASSLSTGLAGGNGELFF; cdr3_nt: TGTGCCAGCAGCCTAAGTACCGGACTAGCGGGGGGAAACGGGGAGCTGTTTTTT
d_call: -; v_call: TRBV18; clone_size: -; j_call: TRBJ2-7; cdr3_aa: CASSRMDSSYEQYF; cdr3_nt: TGTGCCAGCTCACGAATGGACAGCTCCTACGAGCAGTACTTC
d_call: TRBD1; v_call: TRBV4-2; clone_size: -; j_call: TRBJ1-1; cdr3_aa: CASSLTPEAWGQGEAFF; cdr3_nt: TGTGCCAGCAGCCTAACCCCTGAGGCCTGGGGACAGGGTGAAGCTTTCTTT
d_call: -; v_call: TRBV20-1; clone_size: -; j_call: TRBJ1-2; cdr3_aa: CSAPGFGYTF; cdr3_nt: TGCAGTGCTCCAGGGTTTGGCTACACCTTC
d_call: -; v_call: TRBV3-1/TRBV3-2; clone_size: -; j_call: TRBJ1-4; cdr3_aa: CASSHTGTPRGKLFF; cdr3_nt: TGTGCCAGCAGCCATACCGGGACCCCCAGGGGAAAGCTGTTTTTT
d_call: TRBD1; v_call: TRBV19; clone_size: -; j_call: TRBJ1-5; cdr3_aa: CASSRQGNGNQPQHF; cdr3_nt: TGTGCCAGTAGCCGACAGGGGAACGGCAATCAGCCCCAGCATTTT
d_call: TRBD1; v_call: TRBV18; clone_size: -; j_call: TRBJ1-5; cdr3_aa: CASSPDRVPQPQHF; cdr3_nt: TGTGCCAGCTCACCGGACAGGGTTCCTCAGCCCCAGCATTTT
d_call: -; v_call: TRBV6-1; clone_size: -; j_call: TRBJ2-7; cdr3_aa: CASSQRREQYF; cdr3_nt: TGTGCCAGCAGCCAGCGTCGGGAGCAGTACTTC
d_call: -; v_call: TRBV9; clone_size: -; j_call: TRBJ2-7; cdr3_aa: CASGRGSYEQYF; cdr3_nt: TGTGCCAGCGGCAGGGGTTCCTACGAGCAGTACTTC
d_call: TRBD2; v_call: TRBV5-1; clone_size: -; j_call: TRBJ2-3; cdr3_aa: CASSSSGGDTQYF; cdr3_nt: TGCGCCAGCAGCTCCAGCGGGGGAGATACGCAGTATTTT
d_call: TRBD2; v_call: TRBV3-1/TRBV3-2; clone_size: once; j_call: TRBJ2-1; cdr3_aa: CASSQESASGGNEQFF; cdr3_nt: TGTGCCAGCAGCCAAGAATCCGCTAGCGGGGGTAATGAGCAGTTCTTC
d_call: TRBD1; v_call: TRBV9; clone_size: -; j_call: TRBJ2-3; cdr3_aa: CASSRDRVTDTQYF; cdr3_nt: TGTGCCAGCAGCAGGGACAGGGTGACAGATACGCAGTATTTT
d_call: -; v_call: TRBV15; clone_size: -; j_call: TRBJ2-1; cdr3_aa: CATSRVTTGDEQFF; cdr3_nt: TGTGCCACCAGCAGAGTTACGACGGGGGATGAGCAGTTCTTC
d_call: TRBD1; v_call: TRBV28; clone_size: -; j_call: TRBJ1-2; cdr3_aa: CASTPPGQLGSGYTF; cdr3_nt: TGTGCCAGCACCCCTCCGGGACAGTTGGGGTCTGGCTACACCTTC
d_call: -; v_call: TRBV5-1; clone_size: -; j_call: TRBJ2-4; cdr3_aa: CASSLDARTAEAQYF; cdr3_nt: TGCGCCAGCAGCTTAGACGCCCGGACAGCCGAAGCGCAGTACTTC
d_call: -; v_call: TRBV13; clone_size: -; j_call: TRBJ2-2; cdr3_aa: CASSPRRVTGELFF; cdr3_nt: TGTGCCAGCAGCCCGAGGAGGGTTACCGGGGAGCTGTTTTTT
d_call: -; v_call: TRBV19; clone_size: -; j_call: TRBJ2-1; cdr3_aa: CASTLTPVAGGEQFF; cdr3_nt: TGTGCCAGTACGTTAACCCCGGTGGCCGGGGGTGAGCAGTTCTTC
d_call: -; v_call: TRBV3-1/TRBV3-2; clone_size: -; j_call: TRBJ2-7; cdr3_aa: CASSQAKNYEQYF; cdr3_nt: TGTGCCAGCAGCCAAGCTAAAAACTACGAGCAGTACTTC
d_call: -; v_call: TRBV18; clone_size: -; j_call: TRBJ2-7; cdr3_aa: CASSPSLTILYEQYF; cdr3_nt: TGTGCCAGCTCACCTAGTCTTACCATCCTTTACGAGCAGTACTTC
d_call: -; v_call: TRBV29-1; clone_size: -; j_call: TRBJ2-7; cdr3_aa: CSVGRRGGYEQYF; cdr3_nt: TGCAGCGTTGGGAGGAGGGGTGGATACGAGCAGTACTTC
d_call: TRBD1; v_call: TRBV6-1; clone_size: -; j_call: TRBJ2-7; cdr3_aa: CASREGGAGYEQYF; cdr3_nt: TGTGCCAGCAGGGAAGGGGGCGCCGGGTACGAGCAGTACTTC
d_call: -; v_call: TRBV10-3; clone_size: -; j_call: TRBJ2-7; cdr3_aa: CAISESLATSYEQYF; cdr3_nt: TGTGCCATCAGTGAGTCGTTGGCAACCTCCTACGAGCAGTACTTC
d_call: -; v_call: TRBV15; clone_size: -; j_call: TRBJ2-7; cdr3_aa: CATSRDRPPLQGHEQYF; cdr3_nt: TGTGCCACCAGCAGAGATCGTCCCCCCCTACAGGGCCACGAGCAGTACTTC
d_call: TRBD2; v_call: TRBV29-1; clone_size: -; j_call: TRBJ2-1; cdr3_aa: CSVGAGGSYNEQFF; cdr3_nt: TGCAGCGTTGGAGCGGGGGGATCCTACAATGAGCAGTTCTTC
d_call: -; v_call: TRBV7-9; clone_size: -; j_call: TRBJ2-1; cdr3_aa: CASSLVVAGGTIREQFF; cdr3_nt: TGTGCCAGCAGCTTAGTAGTGGCAGGGGGGACCATCCGCGAGCAGTTCTTC
d_call: -; v_call: TRBV28; clone_size: -; j_call: TRBJ1-4; cdr3_aa: CASSSGEQRGEKLFF; cdr3_nt: TGTGCCAGCAGTTCCGGGGAACAGAGGGGGGAAAAACTGTTTTTT
d_call: TRBD1; v_call: TRBV5-1; clone_size: -; j_call: TRBJ1-2; cdr3_aa: CASSLGQPNYGYTF; cdr3_nt: TGCGCCAGCAGCCTGGGACAGCCTAACTATGGCTACACCTTC
d_call: TRBD2; v_call: TRBV27; clone_size: -; j_call: TRBJ2-1; cdr3_aa: CASSFRLAGAYYNEQFF; cdr3_nt: TGTGCCAGCAGTTTCAGACTAGCGGGAGCCTACTACAATGAGCAGTTCTTC
d_call: -; v_call: TRBV29-1; clone_size: -; j_call: TRBJ2-1; cdr3_aa: CSVARSLENEQFF; cdr3_nt: TGCAGCGTCGCAAGAAGCTTAGAGAATGAGCAGTTCTTC
d_call: TRBD1; v_call: TRBV27; clone_size: once; j_call: TRBJ2-3; cdr3_aa: CASTRQGRPQDTQYF; cdr3_nt: TGTGCCAGCACCCGACAGGGGAGGCCCCAAGATACGCAGTATTTT
d_call: TRBD2; v_call: TRBV7-2; clone_size: few; j_call: TRBJ2-5; cdr3_aa: CASSLRWRNGGAGETQYF; cdr3_nt: TGTGCCAGCAGCTTACGGTGGCGGAACGGGGGGGCCGGTGAGACCCAGTACTTC